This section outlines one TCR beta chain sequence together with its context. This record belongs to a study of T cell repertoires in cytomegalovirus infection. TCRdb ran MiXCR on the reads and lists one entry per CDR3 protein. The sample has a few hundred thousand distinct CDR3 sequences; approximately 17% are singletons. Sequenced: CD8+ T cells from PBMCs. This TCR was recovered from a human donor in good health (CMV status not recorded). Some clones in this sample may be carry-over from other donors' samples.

The CDR3, as DNA: TGCGCCAGCAGCTTAGGACAGGGCGGCCCACCCCTCCACTTT. This translates into CASSLGQGGPPLHF. The chain couples TRBV5-1 to TRBJ1-6; 8 bases agree with TRBD1. After removal of 2 bases from V and 11 bases from J, the junction contained 6 bases not matched to a gene. CDR1 is SGHRS, CDR2 YFSETQ, per germline. The CDR3 has 14 amino acids. The whole variable domain, remainder taken from reference TRBV5-1 and TRBJ1-6, is KAGVTQTPRYLIKTRGQQVTLSCSPISGHRSVSWYQQTPGQGLQFLFEYFSETQRNKGNFPGRFSGRQFSNSRSEMNVSTLELGDSALYLCASSLGQGGPPLHFGNGTRLTVT.